These 27 T cell receptor beta chains originate from one sample sequenced in a study of response to subunit inactivated influenza vaccine. MiXCR, run by TCRdb on the RT-PCR reads, gives a single entry per CDR3 protein. The sample includes hundreds of thousands of distinct CDR3 sequences, about 25% of them seen just once. The source material was CD4+ T cells sorted from PBMCs, sampled 5 days after vaccination. All receptors come from a man between 45 and 60 years old who received an inactivated influenza vaccine.

The chain combines TRBV12-3 or TRBV12-4 with TRBJ1-2, with 7 positions matching TRBD1. The length of the CDR3 is 14 residues. Unmatched junction bases numbered 6, after V lost 4 bases and J lost 4 bases. Written as DNA, the CDR3 is TGTGCCAGCAGTTCTCGGGACAGCATCTATGGCTACACCTTC. Translated: CASSSRDSIYGYTF.

This clonotype showed up many times. This sequence joins TRBV29-1 and TRBJ1-1, with 7 bases aligning to TRBD1. Germline-derived CDR1 and CDR2 are SQVTM and ANQGSEA. The V gene end was trimmed by 0 bases and the J gene end by 7 bases; junction bases not matched to a gene: 14. The CDR3 runs to 16 residues. The CDR3 spells CSVEEPGGVHYNEAFF. CDR3 in DNA: TGCAGCGTTGAAGAACCAGGGGGGGTCCATTATAATGAAGCTTTCTTT.

The chain uses TRBV7-8 and TRBJ1-5; D perhaps matches TRBD1 (5 bases). The V end was cut by 6 bases, the J end by 4 bases, with 13 bases between. The CDR3 is 14 amino acids. CDR1 is SGHVS, CDR2 FQNEAQ, per germline. CDR3 sequence (DNA): TGTGCCAGCAGGGCGGGGGGGGAGAATCAGCCCCAGCATTTT. Protein sequence: CASRAGGENQPQHF. Full variable domain (remainder filled in from reference TRBV7-8 and TRBJ1-5): GAGVSQSPRYKVAKRGQDVALRCDPISGHVSLFWYQQALGQGPEFLTYFQNEAQLDKSGLPSDRFFAERPEGSVSTLKIQRTQQEDSAVYLCASRAGGENQPQHFGDGTRLSIL.

In this sample, this clonotype turned up a few times. One junction end disagrees with the germline gene, perhaps due to a read error. This rearrangement joins TRBV20-1 to TRBJ1-1; the D is unclear. This CDR3 is built from 11 residues. The V gene's germline CDR1 is DFQATT and CDR2 SNEGSKA (reference sequence). The CDR3 DNA sequence: TGCAGTGCCACGAAAATGACATCCTACCTCTTT. It yields the protein CSATKMTSYLF.

In its sample, this clonotype was seen many times. The chain is built from TRBV12-3 or TRBV12-4 and TRBJ2-4, with TRBD1 identical over 7 bases. The CDR3 length is 14 residues. Trimming took 3 bases from V and 3 from J; bases not matched to a gene: 2. The CDR3 sequence: CASSLGTDKNIQYF. The CDR3, as DNA: TGTGCCAGCAGTTTGGGGACAGACAAAAACATTCAGTACTTC.

V gene TRBV30 combines with J gene TRBJ1-6; D gene unclear. Germline CDR1 is GTSNPN and CDR2 is SVGIG (reference sequence). Trimming shortened V by 3 bases and J by 10 bases, and 10 bases separated the two germline ends. The CDR3 runs 12 residues. CDR3 sequence reads: CAWSPVKSPLHF. The DNA for the CDR3 is TGTGCCTGGAGCCCAGTAAAATCACCCCTCCACTTT.

The chain is built from TRBV20-1 and TRBJ2-3, with a tentative D call TRBD1 (5 bases). The V end was cut by 0 bases, the J end by 4 bases, with 11 bases between. Looked up from germline, CDR1 is DFQATT and CDR2 is SNEGSKA (reference sequence). This CDR3 has 14 residues. In DNA, the CDR3 is TGCAGTGCTAGAGAAGGGGCAACGCCAGATACGCAGTATTTT. It yields the protein CSAREGATPDTQYF.

J is TRBJ2-1 and V is TRBV7-2; 10 bases are shared with TRBD2. The CDR3 runs to 16 residues. Germline assignment: CDR1 SGHTA and CDR2 FQGNSA. Trimming removed 5 bases from V and 5 bases from J; junction bases left unmatched: 9. CDR3 in DNA: TGTGCCAGCAGCGAATGGGGTCTAGCGGGGGACAATGAGCAGTTCTTC. Its translation: CASSEWGLAGDNEQFF.

This clonotype was found a few times. This chain joins TRBV6-5 and TRBJ2-3; TRBD2 agrees at 7 bases. Per the germline V gene, CDR1 is MNHEY and CDR2 is SVGAGI. The CDR3 is 16 amino acids. Unmatched junction bases numbered 4, after V lost 0 bases and J lost 1 base. CDR3 sequence: CASSYSNLAGTDTQYF. CDR3 in DNA: TGTGCCAGCAGTTACTCGAACCTAGCGGGCACAGATACGCAGTATTTT.

In its sample, this clonotype was seen many times. The rearrangement links TRBV25-1 to TRBJ2-7; perhaps D is TRBD1 or TRBD2 (5 bases each). The CDR3 length is 16 residues. Germline V gives CDR1 MGHDK, CDR2 SYGVNS. Trimming shortened V by 4 bases and J by 1 base, and 17 bases separated the two germline ends. CDR3 in DNA: TGTGCCAGCAGTGTCTGGGACGCAGGTCGTTCCTACGAGCAGTACTTC. This encodes CASSVWDAGRSYEQYF.

J is TRBJ1-4 and V is TRBV12-3 or TRBV12-4; D remains unclear. The ends were cut back, 2 bases at V and 4 bases at J, with 5 bases in the middle. The CDR3 has 13 residues. The CDR3 sequence: CASSLHHNEKLFF. The DNA of the CDR3 is TGTGCCAGCAGTTTACATCATAATGAAAAACTGTTTTTT.

V usage is TRBV4-3 and J usage is TRBJ2-1, with 14 bases aligning to TRBD2. V shed 1 base and J 6 bases; nucleotides not matched to a gene: 14. CDR3 size: 20 residues. The germline CDR1 and CDR2 sequences are LGHNA and YSLEER. CDR3 nucleotides: TGCGCCAGCAGCCAAGTTGGGACTAGCGGGAGAATTTTTCACGGCAATGAGCAGTTCTTC. Translated: CASSQVGTSGRIFHGNEQFF.

Note on this clonotype: A read error is possible here, since a much larger clone lies one base away. The V call is TRBV5-1, the J call TRBJ2-1; TRBD1 or TRBD2 may be the D gene (5 bases each). This CDR3 contains 14 residues. V was cut by 7 bases and J by 4 bases, with 15 bases left in between. CDR1 and CDR2 (germline): SGHRS, YFSETQ. The CDR3 loop is CASGTSTQYNEQFF. The DNA for the CDR3 is TGCGCCAGCGGGACCTCAACCCAGTACAATGAGCAGTTCTTC. Filled out from reference TRBV5-1 and TRBJ2-1, the complete variable domain reads KAGVTQTPRYLIKTRGQQVTLSCSPISGHRSVSWYQQTPGQGLQFLFEYFSETQRNKGNFPGRFSGRQFSNSRSEMNVSTLELGDSALYLCASGTSTQYNEQFFGPGTRLTVL.

This chain joins TRBV20-1 and TRBJ2-3; maybe TRBD2 (6 bases). This CDR3 is built from 14 residues. Germline V gene sequence: CDR1 DFQATT, CDR2 SNEGSKA (reference sequence). The V and J ends lost 1 base and 15 bases respectively, with 23 bases between them. The CDR3 reads CSARGFRDSSTDYF. Here the CDR3 DNA reads TGCAGTGCTAGAGGTTTTCGGGACTCCTCAACGGACTATTTT.

The CDR3 sequence is CASSKDISYNEQFF. CDR3 sequence (DNA): TGTGCCAGCAGTAAGGACATTTCCTACAATGAGCAGTTCTTC. This chain links TRBV27 with TRBJ2-1; D might be TRBD1 (5 bases). Trimming removed 5 bases at V and 1 base at J, with 9 bases between. This CDR3 contains 14 residues. Germline loops: CDR1 MNHEY, CDR2 SMNVEV (reference sequence).

The rearrangement joins TRBV30 to TRBJ2-1; D may match TRBD1 or TRBD2 (6 bases each). Between the trimmed V and J ends, which lost 2 bases and 2 bases, there was a span of 10 bases. The CDR3 runs to 14 residues. Per germline, CDR1 GTSNPN and CDR2 SVGIG (reference sequence). The CDR3 DNA is TGTGCCTGGAGTCGGGGGCGACCCTACAATGAGCAGTTCTTC. The encoded protein is CAWSRGRPYNEQFF.

The chain uses TRBV7-2 and TRBJ2-1; the D gene is possibly TRBD1 (6 bases). CDR1 SGHTA and CDR2 FQGNSA come from the germline V gene. Trimming cost V 2 bases and J 9 bases, with 8 bases left between them. This CDR3 has 12 residues. The CDR3 spells CASSLRGSEQFF. CDR3 sequence (DNA): TGTGCCAGCAGCTTAAGGGGGAGTGAGCAGTTCTTC.

This clonotype was observed a handful of times. The chain combines TRBV30 with TRBJ2-3; 10 bases match TRBD2. V shed 2 bases, J shed 2 bases, and the junction held 7 bases outside the gene matches. Germline CDR1 is GTSNPN and CDR2 is SVGIG (reference sequence). The CDR3 sequence is 16 residues long. The CDR3 DNA reads as TGTGCCTGGAGTTCAACGACTAGCGGGTACACAGATACGCAGTATTTT. This sequence encodes CAWSSTTSGYTDTQYF.

The table lists this clonotype with a few counts. The V gene is TRBV7-9, the J gene TRBJ2-5; TRBD2 might be the D (5 bases). The CDR3 consists of 16 residues. Germline CDR1 SEHNR, CDR2 FQNEAQ (reference sequence). V was clipped by 7 bases and J by 1 base, with 19 bases between them. The CDR3 DNA reads as TGTGCCAGCACCTCCTGGTTGGCGGGCGGCCAAGAGACCCAGTACTTC. Encoded protein: CASTSWLAGGQETQYF.

J is TRBJ2-3 and V is TRBV24-1; D gene uncertain. Between the trimmed V and J ends, which lost 6 bases and 3 bases, there was a span of 12 bases. Germline-derived CDR1 and CDR2 are KGHDR and SFDVKD. The CDR3 consists of 14 residues. The CDR3 spells CATSTSFVTDTQYF. The CDR3 DNA is TGTGCCACCAGTACTTCGTTCGTTACAGATACGCAGTATTTT.

This rearrangement joins TRBV20-1 to TRBJ2-7; maybe TRBD2 (5 bases). Trimming took 1 base from V and 6 from J, leaving 13 bases between them. The length of the CDR3 is 13 residues. Germline lookup yields CDR1 DFQATT and CDR2 SNEGSKA (reference sequence). The CDR3 sequence: CSARVPGLREQYF. The CDR3 region has the DNA TGCAGTGCTAGAGTCCCTGGACTCCGCGAGCAGTACTTC.

The chain is built from TRBV7-2 and TRBJ2-1; D perhaps matches TRBD2 (6 bases). In germline, CDR1 is SGHTA, CDR2 FQGNSA. This CDR3 spans 16 amino acids. The V gene lost 5 bases and the J gene lost 9 bases, with 23 bases spanning the gap. The CDR3 spells CASSVSAGRLGGEQFF. CDR3 coding DNA: TGTGCCAGCAGCGTTAGTGCGGGGCGCCTTGGGGGTGAGCAGTTCTTC.

This clonotype has just a few counts. The chain uses TRBV20-1 and TRBJ1-4; 8 bases agree with TRBD1. This CDR3 has 14 amino acids. V lost 1 base to trimming and J lost 3 bases; unmatched junction nucleotides: 1. Germline V gene sequence: CDR1 DFQATT, CDR2 SNEGSKA (reference sequence). CDR3 nucleotides: TGCAGTGCTAGAGGGACAGGGTCTAATGAAAAACTGTTTTTT. Translation gives CSARGTGSNEKLFF.

This clonotype was detected a few times. The chain is built from TRBV3-1 and TRBJ2-7, with D perhaps assigned TRBD1 or TRBD2 (6 bases each). V was shortened by 2 bases and J by 5 bases, with 16 bases between the two germline ends. The CDR3 sequence is 15 residues long. CDR1 and CDR2 from the germline V gene are LGHDT and YNNKEL (reference sequence). CDR3 in DNA: TGTGCCAGCAGCCAACCGGGGGCCTATCCCCACGAGCAGTACTTC. Residues: CASSQPGAYPHEQYF.

This clonotype was seen a handful of times. The J gene is TRBJ2-3, the V gene TRBV4-3, with a possible D match to TRBD2 (5 bases). The CDR3 extends over 17 amino acids. Germline CDR1 reads LGHNA; CDR2 reads YSLEER. The V and J ends lost 4 bases and 6 bases respectively, with 23 bases between them. The CDR3 coding sequence is TGCGCCAGCAGCCTCGGAGGCAGCCGGGCTGGGGTGGATACGCAGTATTTT. Encoded protein: CASSLGGSRAGVDTQYF.

The gene calls are TRBV12-3 or TRBV12-4 and TRBJ2-2; 8 nucleotides agree with TRBD1. The CDR3 contains 14 residues. V lost 6 bases, J lost 4 bases, and 4 bases stayed unmatched. CDR3 sequence (DNA): TGTGCCAGCAGGCCCGACAGGGGCACCGGGGAGCTGTTTTTT. This gives the protein CASRPDRGTGELFF.

The genes are TRBV29-1 and TRBJ2-7; D may be TRBD1 (5 bases). The germline gives CDR1 SQVTM, CDR2 ANQGSEA. V was pared by 7 bases and J by 6 bases, with 25 bases between. The CDR3 is 15 residues long. CDR3 loop: CSAVVGAGSLVEQYF. The CDR3 DNA reads as TGCAGCGCTGTGGTTGGGGCAGGTTCTCTTGTCGAGCAGTACTTC.